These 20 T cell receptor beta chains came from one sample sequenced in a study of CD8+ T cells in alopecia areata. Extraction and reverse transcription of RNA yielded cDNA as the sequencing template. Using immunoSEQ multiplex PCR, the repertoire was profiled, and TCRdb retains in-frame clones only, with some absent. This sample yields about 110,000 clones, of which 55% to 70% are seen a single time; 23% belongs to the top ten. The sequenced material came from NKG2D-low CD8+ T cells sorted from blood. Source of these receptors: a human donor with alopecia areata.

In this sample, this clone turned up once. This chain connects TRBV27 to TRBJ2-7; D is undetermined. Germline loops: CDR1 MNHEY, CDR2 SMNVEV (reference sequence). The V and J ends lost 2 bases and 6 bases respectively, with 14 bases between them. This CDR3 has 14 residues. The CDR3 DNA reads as TGTGCCAGCAGTTTACCCGGACCGACTGCCGAGCAGTACTTC. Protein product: CASSLPGPTAEQYF.

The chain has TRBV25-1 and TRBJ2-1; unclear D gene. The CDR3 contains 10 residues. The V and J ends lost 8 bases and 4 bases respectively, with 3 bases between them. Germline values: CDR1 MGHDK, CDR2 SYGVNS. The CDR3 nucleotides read TGTGCCAGCGGATACAATGAGCAGTTCTTC. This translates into CASGYNEQFF.

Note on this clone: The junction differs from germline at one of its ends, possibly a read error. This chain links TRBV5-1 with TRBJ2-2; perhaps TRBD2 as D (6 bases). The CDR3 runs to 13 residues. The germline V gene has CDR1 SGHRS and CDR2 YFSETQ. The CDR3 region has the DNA TGCGCCAGCAGCTTGGATAGCCCCGGGGGGCTGTTTTTT. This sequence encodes CASSLDSPGGLFF.

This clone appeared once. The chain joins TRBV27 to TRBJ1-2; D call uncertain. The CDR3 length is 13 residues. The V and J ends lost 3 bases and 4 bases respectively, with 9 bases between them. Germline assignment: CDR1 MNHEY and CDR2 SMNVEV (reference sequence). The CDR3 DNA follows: TGTGCCAGCAGTTTGGGAACCTTCTATGGCTACACCTTC. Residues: CASSLGTFYGYTF.

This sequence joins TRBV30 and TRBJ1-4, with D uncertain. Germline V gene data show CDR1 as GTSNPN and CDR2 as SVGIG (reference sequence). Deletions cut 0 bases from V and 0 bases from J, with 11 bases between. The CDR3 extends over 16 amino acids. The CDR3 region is CAWSVPASATNEKLFF. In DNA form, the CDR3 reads TGTGCCTGGAGTGTGCCAGCTTCAGCAACTAATGAAAAACTGTTTTTT.

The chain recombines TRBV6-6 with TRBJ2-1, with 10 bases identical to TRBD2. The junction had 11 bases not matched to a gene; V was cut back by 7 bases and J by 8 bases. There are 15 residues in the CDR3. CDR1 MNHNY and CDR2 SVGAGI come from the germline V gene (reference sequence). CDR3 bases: TGTGCCAGCAACCTATACAGCGGGAGGGCCGATGAGCAGTTCTTC. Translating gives CASNLYSGRADEQFF.

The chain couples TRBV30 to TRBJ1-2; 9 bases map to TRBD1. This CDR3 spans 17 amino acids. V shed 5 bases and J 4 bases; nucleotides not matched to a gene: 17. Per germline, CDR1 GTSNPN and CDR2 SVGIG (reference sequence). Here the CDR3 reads CAWAPGTGNLIIYGYTF. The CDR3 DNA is TGTGCCTGGGCCCCCGGGACAGGGAATCTCATCATCTATGGCTACACCTTC.

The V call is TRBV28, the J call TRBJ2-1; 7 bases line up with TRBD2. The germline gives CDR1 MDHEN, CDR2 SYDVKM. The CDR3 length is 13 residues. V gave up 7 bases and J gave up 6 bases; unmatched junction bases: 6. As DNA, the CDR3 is TGTGCCAGCACCCTCTGGGGGGGCAATGAGCAGTTCTTC. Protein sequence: CASTLWGGNEQFF.

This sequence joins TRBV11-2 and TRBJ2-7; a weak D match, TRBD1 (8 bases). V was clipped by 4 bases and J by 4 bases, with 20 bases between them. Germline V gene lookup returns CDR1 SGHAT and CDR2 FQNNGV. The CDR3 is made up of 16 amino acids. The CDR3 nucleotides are TGTGCCAGCAGCTCCCTTGACAGGGGAGGGAGATACGAGCAGTACTTC. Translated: CASSSLDRGGRYEQYF. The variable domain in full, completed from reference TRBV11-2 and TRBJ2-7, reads EAGVAQSPRYKIIEKRQSVAFWCNPISGHATLYWYQQILGQGPKLLIQFQNNGVVDDSQLPKDRFSAERLKGVDSTLKIQPAKLEDSAVYLCASSSLDRGGRYEQYFGPGTRLTVT.

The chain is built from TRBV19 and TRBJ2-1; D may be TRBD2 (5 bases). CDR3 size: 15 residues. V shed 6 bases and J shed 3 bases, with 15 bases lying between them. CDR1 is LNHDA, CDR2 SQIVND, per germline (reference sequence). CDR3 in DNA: TGTGCCAGTAGCGCCGAGGACTGGAACTACAATGAGCAGTTCTTC. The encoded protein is CASSAEDWNYNEQFF.

DNA for the CDR3: TGTGCCAGCAGCTTACTACCAGGGGGCATAGATACGCAGTATTTT. Its protein product is CASSLLPGGIDTQYF. The chain couples TRBV7-2 to TRBJ2-3; 8 bases match TRBD1. CDR3 length equals 15 residues. V lost 2 bases and J lost 5; bases outside the gene matches: 6. Germline CDR1 SGHTA, CDR2 FQGNSA.

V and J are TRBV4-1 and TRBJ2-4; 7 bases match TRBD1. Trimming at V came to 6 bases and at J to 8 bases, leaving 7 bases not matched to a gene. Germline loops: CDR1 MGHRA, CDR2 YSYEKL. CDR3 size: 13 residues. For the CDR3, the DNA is TGCGCCAGCAGTAAGGGGGCGCTGGACATTCAGTACTTC. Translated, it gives CASSKGALDIQYF.

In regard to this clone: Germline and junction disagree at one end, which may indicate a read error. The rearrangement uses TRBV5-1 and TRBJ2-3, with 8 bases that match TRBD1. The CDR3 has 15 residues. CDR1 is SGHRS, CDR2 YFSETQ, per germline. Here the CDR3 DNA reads TGCGCCACCAGCAACGGACAGGGCGGTGCAGATACGCAGTATTTT. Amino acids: CATSNGQGGADTQYF.

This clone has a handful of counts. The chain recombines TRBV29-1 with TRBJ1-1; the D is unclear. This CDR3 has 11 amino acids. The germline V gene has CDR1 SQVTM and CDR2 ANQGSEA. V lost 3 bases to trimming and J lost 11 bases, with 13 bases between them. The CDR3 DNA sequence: TGCAGCGTTGAGAAGGGTCCCGGGGCTTTCTTT. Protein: CSVEKGPGAFF.

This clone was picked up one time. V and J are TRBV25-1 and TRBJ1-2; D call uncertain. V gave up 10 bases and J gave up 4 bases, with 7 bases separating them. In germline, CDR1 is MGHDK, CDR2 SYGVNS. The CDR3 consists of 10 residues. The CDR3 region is CATELYGYTF. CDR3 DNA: TGTGCCACCGAACTCTATGGCTACACCTTC.

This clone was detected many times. The DNA of the CDR3 is TGTGCCAGCAGCTTGGGGACAGGGGGATCCAACAATGAGCAGTTCTTC. Translating it yields CASSLGTGGSNNEQFF. The rearrangement joins TRBV5-8 to TRBJ2-1; 10 bases map to TRBD1. V lost 0 bases to trimming and J lost 5 bases; unmatched junction nucleotides: 5. Per germline, CDR1 SGHTS and CDR2 YDEGEE. The CDR3 length is 16 residues.

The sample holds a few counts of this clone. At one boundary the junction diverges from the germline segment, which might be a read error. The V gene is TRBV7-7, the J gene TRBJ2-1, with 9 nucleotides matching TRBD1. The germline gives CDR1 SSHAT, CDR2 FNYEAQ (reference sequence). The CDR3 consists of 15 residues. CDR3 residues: CASSPDRGDGNEQFF. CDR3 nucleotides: TGTGCTAGCAGCCCCGACAGGGGGGATGGCAATGAGCAGTTCTTC.

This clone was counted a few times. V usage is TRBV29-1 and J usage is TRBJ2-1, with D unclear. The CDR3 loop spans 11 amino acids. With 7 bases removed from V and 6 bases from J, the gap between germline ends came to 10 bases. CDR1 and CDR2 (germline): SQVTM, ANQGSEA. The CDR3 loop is CSAQQSNEQFF. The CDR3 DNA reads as TGCAGCGCCCAACAAAGCAATGAGCAGTTCTTC.

This chain's CDR3 is CASSYGGSSYNEQFF. The CDR3 DNA reads TGTGCCAGCAGTTATGGCGGGAGCTCCTACAATGAGCAGTTCTTC. The chain has TRBV6-6 and TRBJ2-1, with TRBD2 matching over 7 bases. Germline trimming cut 3 bases from V and 0 bases from J; bases unmatched to any gene: 2. CDR1 is MNHNY, CDR2 SVGAGI, per germline (reference sequence). The CDR3 extends over 15 amino acids.

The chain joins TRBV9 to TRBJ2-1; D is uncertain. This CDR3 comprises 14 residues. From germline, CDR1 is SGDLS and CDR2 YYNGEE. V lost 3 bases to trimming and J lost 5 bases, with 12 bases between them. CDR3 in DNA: TGTGCCAGCAGCGGGGATCAAGAGAACAATGAGCAGTTCTTC. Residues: CASSGDQENNEQFF.